This TCR beta chain was obtained from a study of blood T cell repertoires in COVID-19. About the research overall: Sources were T cells, B-cell-depleted T cells, or PBMCs; the material itself was cDNA or gDNA.

Sequencing used immunoSEQ multiplex PCR; TCRdb keeps in-frame clones, though not all of them. The sample holds around 100,000 clones; 88% are singletons and the top ten take approximately 5.3%. The material sequenced was peripheral blood. This clonotype was sampled from a human donor in a cohort sampled during active COVID-19.

In DNA, the CDR3 is TGCGCCAGCAGCCACGGGACAAGCTCCTACGAGCAGTACTTC. Protein sequence: CASSHGTSSYEQYF. The chain combines TRBV5-1 with TRBJ2-7; perhaps TRBD1 as D (6 bases). The CDR3 spans 14 residues. The germline V gene encodes CDR1 SGHRS and CDR2 YFSETQ. Trimming stripped 4 bases from V and 0 bases from J, with 11 bases between.